This T cell receptor (beta chain) was captured by sequencing in a study of blood T cell repertoires in COVID-19. CDR3 length: 13 amino acids. Trimming removed 6 bases from V and 5 bases from J, with 12 bases in between. The germline gives CDR1 MNHEY, CDR2 SVGEGT. Sequencing was performed with immunoSEQ multiplex PCR; in TCRdb, only in-frame clones are kept and a portion is missing. There are 150,000 to 200,000 clones in the sample; roughly 82% occur only once, and 8.4% lies in the top ten. The TCR sequence derives from a woman in her 70s with acute or convalescent COVID-19. The V and J genes are TRBV6-2 or TRBV6-3 and TRBJ2-3; D call uncertain. The material sequenced was peripheral blood. CDR3 loop: CASSPPVRDTQYF. CDR3 in DNA: TGTGCCAGCAGCCCCCCCGTCCGAGATACGCAGTATTTT.